This TCR beta chain was sequenced during a study of siplizumab effects on memory and regulatory T cells (dated by TCRdb to between 2019 and 2020). For context, the study as a whole: Across 8 or 9 responder-stimulator pairs, mixed lymphocyte reactions were run in pairs, about 1 with siplizumab at roughly 0.99 ug/mL and about 1 without drug. The effect of the anti-CD2 antibody siplizumab on alloreactive T-cell subsets was examined in allogeneic mixed lymphocyte reactions constructed from human PBMCs. The study at large found these results: Because sequences at frequencies below about 10^-5 were poorly captured, only a minor fraction of alloreactive clones could be mapped back to unstimulated subsets. Unstimulated naive T cells appeared to be more diverse than memory T cells, and naive cells seemed to make a substantial contribution to the alloresponse. Of the alloreactive CD4+ clones that could be mapped, the Treg-derived share averaged about 70% with siplizumab compared with under 30% in control reactions. Siplizumab significantly lowered the cumulative frequency of alloreactive sequences that could be traced to unstimulated CD4+ memory T cells. For roughly 75-97% of proliferating CD4+ or CD8+ clones, no naive or memory phenotype could be assigned. No functional confirmation was obtained for the suppressive function of proliferating Tregs from siplizumab cultures.

The junction carries 15 bases between V and J, which are trimmed by 4 bases and 7 bases respectively. The germline V gene specifies SGHVS as CDR1 and FQNEAQ as CDR2. Measured from the cysteine to the phenylalanine, the CDR3 is 14 residues long. Only the CDR3 portion is preserved as DNA: 42 bases, with reading frame beginning at the first base. Mixed lymphocyte reaction cells were cocultured at 37°C for more than five days. Responder PBMCs were labelled with CFSE and stimulator PBMCs were labelled with Violet Dye, after which the responder and stimulator PBMCs were mixed at a 1:1 ratio. Sorted unstimulated T cells and proliferating T cells recovered from mixed lymphocyte reactions underwent TCRbeta CDR3 sequencing. Fresh whole blood from some ten HLA-typed healthy donors was used as the source from which PBMCs were isolated. For TCR sequencing, responder T cells that had proliferated and were CFSE-low were FACS-sorted once the mixed lymphocyte reaction was over.

The method behind the library was the immunoSEQ multiplex PCR assay. Each sample had some 94,000 TCR templates assayed by the deep sequencing platform. Genomic DNA extracted from sorted T cells was used for TCRbeta CDR3 sequencing. For the original study's pipeline: The R programming language was used for clonal analysis of the TCRbeta CDR3 data. Unstimulated samples were compared with post-reaction CFSE-low samples to define alloreactive CD4+ and CD8+ clones. Alloreactive CD4+ clones were assigned to regulatory or non-regulatory origin by matching sequences to sorted unstimulated Treg and non-Treg repertoires. Drawn from immuneACCESS, this table holds only the in-frame rearrangements with V and J called that TCRdb kept. Clones are partly lost; checked studies trace under half to an unresolved V gene and leave the rest unexplained. V, J and clone size are taken as reported in that table, and D and trimming were inferred from the DNA itself. The sample records 13,000 to 15,000 clones, approximately 45% of which are singletons. The top ten constitute under 10% of the sample.

This clone has ten or more counts. Its antigen is unknown. Per-nucleotide qualities are absent, and no much larger clonotype sits a single base away. The V and J genes are TRBV7-8 and TRBJ2-3, with the D gene uncertain. The source material was CFSE-low (dividing) CD4+ T cells sorted from an allogeneic mixed lymphocyte reaction. The clonotype originates from a human donor in good health; the cells came from an allogeneic mixed lymphocyte reaction. Some clones in this sample may be carry-over from other donors' samples. In nucleotides, the sequence is TGTGCCAGCAGCTCTCGGGCCCAAGCGAATACGCAGTATTTT. Its translation is CASSSRAQANTQYF.